The 24 T cell receptor beta chains listed next were all sequenced from one sample in a study of beta chain features in type 1 diabetes. General study results and limits: Researchers report that Type 1 diabetes patients had moderately but significantly shorter TCRB CDR3s across all four CD4+ subsets.

For these TCRs, the target antigens are not known. The isolated RNA, all of it, was reverse transcribed, so expressed TCRB transcripts were what got sequenced. Data came from immunoSEQ multiplex PCR; TCRdb stores just in-frame clones and leaves some out. This sample yields around 340,000 clones, of which approximately 9.9% are seen a single time; less than 1.2% belongs to the top ten. Sequencing was carried out using central memory CD4+ T cells from blood. The origin of the receptors is a man aged 25 to 40 with type 1 diabetes.

This clone was observed a few times. The chain recombines TRBV7-2 with TRBJ2-7, with D possibly TRBD2 on 6 matching bases. The V gene's germline CDR1 is SGHTA and CDR2 FQGNSA. Trimming removed 5 bases at V and 5 bases at J, with 19 bases between. This CDR3 has 15 residues. The CDR3 DNA is TGTGCCAGCAGCACACGACTCGGCGGGGCCAACGAGCAGTACTTC. It is translated as CASSTRLGGANEQYF.

In its sample, this clone was seen a few times. The chain uses TRBV4-3 and TRBJ2-7; weak D call: TRBD1 (6 bases). V was shortened by 1 base and J by 2 bases, with 15 bases between the two germline ends. This CDR3 has 16 amino acids. Germline V CDR1 and CDR2: LGHNA, YSLEER. CDR3 in amino acids: CASSQGRLQGPYEQYF. CDR3 nucleotides: TGCGCCAGCAGCCAAGGTCGCCTACAGGGTCCCTACGAGCAGTACTTC.

This clone was seen more than once but under ten times. The chain uses TRBV30 and TRBJ1-5; a possible D gene is TRBD1 (6 bases). V was shortened by 4 bases and J by 4 bases, with 11 bases between the two germline ends. The CDR3 consists of 13 residues. Germline CDR1 reads GTSNPN; CDR2 reads SVGIG (reference sequence). The CDR3 is CAWNKDSNQPQHF. The CDR3 DNA reads TGTGCCTGGAACAAGGACAGTAATCAGCCCCAGCATTTT.

CDR3 region: CASSSRDDGQQYF. The CDR3 DNA reads TGTGCCAGCAGCTCCCGGGACGACGGACAGCAGTACTTC. The V and J genes are TRBV7-2 and TRBJ2-7, with D tentatively TRBD1 or TRBD2 (5 bases each). The CDR3 is 13 residues long. Trimming cost V 4 bases and J 8 bases, with 15 bases left between them. Per germline, CDR1 SGHTA and CDR2 FQGNSA.

A few counts support this clone. The chain is built from TRBV15 and TRBJ2-7; D is possibly TRBD2 (5 bases). Deletions cut 0 bases from V and 5 bases from J, with 14 bases between. Per the germline V gene, CDR1 is LNHNV and CDR2 is YYDKDF (reference sequence). The CDR3 consists of 15 residues. DNA of the CDR3: TGTGCCACCAGCAGAGAAACTAGTCGGGCCGACGAGCAGTACTTC. Translation: CATSRETSRADEQYF.

The J gene is TRBJ1-1, the V gene TRBV5-1; D unclear. The CDR3 is 16 amino acids. V was trimmed by 0 bases and J by 1 base, leaving 13 bases between them. The germline gives CDR1 SGHRS, CDR2 YFSETQ. CDR3: CASSLGPQERNTEAFF. CDR3 in DNA: TGCGCCAGCAGCTTGGGCCCTCAGGAAAGGAACACTGAAGCTTTCTTT.

The V gene is TRBV19, the J gene TRBJ1-6; the D gene is possibly TRBD1 (5 bases). Trimming shortened V by 4 bases and J by 7 bases, and 17 bases separated the two germline ends. The CDR3 has 16 amino acids. Germline lookup yields CDR1 LNHDA and CDR2 SQIVND (reference sequence). CDR3 sequence reads: CASSTGENRLNSPLHF. CDR3 in DNA: TGTGCCAGTAGTACGGGGGAGAACAGGTTGAATTCACCCCTCCACTTT.

This clone was detected a few times. The CDR3: CASRTAYFDPYEQYF. CDR3 in DNA: TGTGCCAGCAGGACGGCCTATTTCGACCCCTACGAGCAGTACTTC. The chain is built from TRBV6-5 and TRBJ2-7, with no clear D. Per germline, CDR1 MNHEY and CDR2 SVGAGI. Trimming left V 6 bases short and J 2 bases short, with 17 bases between. The CDR3 runs to 15 residues.

This clone was detected a few times. V and J are TRBV18 and TRBJ2-7; 8 nucleotides line up with TRBD1. The V segment lost 6 bases and the J segment 0 bases; nucleotides outside the gene matches: 10. Germline CDR1 KGHSH, CDR2 LQKENI. The CDR3 loop spans 16 amino acids. The CDR3 nucleotides read TGTGCCAGCTCTCCAACCGAGGGACAGGCCTCCTACGAGCAGTACTTC. This gives the protein CASSPTEGQASYEQYF.

The CDR3 coding sequence is TGTGCCAGCAGCTTAGAAGGTGGTAACAATCAGCCCCAGCATTTT. This gives the protein CASSLEGGNNQPQHF. The chain joins TRBV11-2 to TRBJ1-5; no reliable D call. The CDR3 is 15 amino acids. Looked up from germline, CDR1 is SGHAT and CDR2 is FQNNGV. The ends were cut back, 0 bases at V and 3 bases at J, with 9 bases in the middle.

This clone was detected ten times or more. The J gene is TRBJ2-1, the V gene TRBV18; the D gene is possibly TRBD2 (6 bases). Germline CDR1 KGHSH, CDR2 LQKENI. The CDR3 has 15 residues. V shed 2 bases and J shed 8 bases, with 16 bases lying between them. The DNA for the CDR3 is TGTGCCAGCTCACCAGGGGGAGGCGGCGAGCATGAGCAGTTCTTC. Translated: CASSPGGGGEHEQFF.

This chain links TRBV5-5 with TRBJ2-4; 9 nucleotides agree with TRBD1. From germline, CDR1 is SGHKS and CDR2 YYEKEE (reference sequence). The CDR3 consists of 15 residues. V was pared by 4 bases and J by 3 bases, with 5 bases of the junction left unmatched. The CDR3 spells CASSGTGSGKNIQYF. The CDR3 DNA follows: TGTGCCAGCAGCGGGACAGGGTCAGGCAAAAACATTCAGTACTTC.

The J gene is TRBJ1-1, the V gene TRBV18; 7 positions match TRBD1. Germline V gene lookup returns CDR1 KGHSH and CDR2 LQKENI. Trimming at V came to 3 bases and at J to 3 bases, leaving 7 bases not matched to a gene. The CDR3 contains 15 residues. The CDR3 DNA reads TGTGCCAGCTCACCTTACAGGGGCATAGACACTGAAGCTTTCTTT. It encodes CASSPYRGIDTEAFF.

This clone has a handful of counts. The chain recombines TRBV18 with TRBJ2-7; possibly TRBD2 for D (5 bases). The V gene lost 4 bases and the J gene lost 3 bases, with 13 bases spanning the gap. The CDR3 is 14 amino acids. Germline V gene sequence: CDR1 KGHSH, CDR2 LQKENI. CDR3 loop: CASSLLEGDYEQYF. In nucleotides, the CDR3 is TGTGCCAGCTCACTCCTTGAGGGAGACTACGAGCAGTACTTC.

The J gene is TRBJ2-7, the V gene TRBV9; D is ambiguous. The V gene lost 0 bases and the J gene lost 7 bases, with 14 bases spanning the gap. Germline loops: CDR1 SGDLS, CDR2 YYNGEE. The CDR3 extends over 14 amino acids. CDR3 in amino acids: CASSVAADTGEQYF. The CDR3 DNA reads as TGTGCCAGCAGCGTAGCGGCCGACACTGGGGAGCAGTACTTC. Filled out from reference TRBV9 and TRBJ2-7, the complete variable domain reads DSGVTQTPKHLITATGQRVTLRCSPRSGDLSVYWYQQSLDQGLQFLIQYYNGEERAKGNILERFSAQQFPDLHSELNLSSLELGDSALYFCASSVAADTGEQYFGPGTRLTVT.

The CDR3 nucleotides read TGCAGCGCCGGGGGGCCGGGTCAGCCCCAGCATTTT. Amino acids: CSAGGPGQPQHF. The chain has TRBV29-1 and TRBJ1-5; D perhaps matches TRBD1 (6 bases). Per germline, CDR1 SQVTM and CDR2 ANQGSEA. This CDR3 is 12 amino acids long. With 7 bases removed from V and 6 bases from J, the gap between germline ends came to 13 bases. Full variable domain (remainder filled in from reference TRBV29-1 and TRBJ1-5): SAVISQKPSRDICQRGTSLTIQCQVDSQVTMMFWYRQQPGQSLTLIATANQGSEATYESGFVIDKFPISRPNLTFSTLTVSNMSPEDSSIYLCSAGGPGQPQHFGDGTRLSIL.

The gene calls are TRBV5-4 and TRBJ2-3; 9 bases agree with TRBD2. The V and J ends lost 2 bases and 4 bases, in that order; junction bases with no gene match: 2. This CDR3 contains 14 residues. Germline CDR1 SGHNT, CDR2 YYREEE (reference sequence). The CDR3 sequence: CASSFSGGADTQYF. DNA for the CDR3: TGTGCCAGCAGCTTTAGCGGGGGAGCAGATACGCAGTATTTT.

This clone was counted between two and nine times. The rearrangement uses TRBV5-1 and TRBJ2-6; a weak D match, TRBD1 (5 bases). Trimming took off 4 bases at V and 0 bases at J, with 14 bases between the two ends. Germline loops: CDR1 SGHRS, CDR2 YFSETQ. The CDR3 runs to 17 residues. The CDR3 nucleotides are TGCGCCAGCAGCCTTATTGGGGCGAGCTCTGGGGCCAACGTCCTGACTTTC. Protein: CASSLIGASSGANVLTF.

There are many counts of this clone. The V and J genes are TRBV5-5 and TRBJ2-1; 7 bases fit TRBD1. CDR3 length: 15 amino acids. The trim removed 4 bases at V and 4 bases at J, leaving 8 bases unmatched. Per germline, CDR1 SGHKS and CDR2 YYEKEE (reference sequence). The CDR3 sequence: CASSRTGALYNEQFF. CDR3 in DNA: TGTGCCAGCAGCCGGACAGGCGCGTTATACAATGAGCAGTTCTTC.

This clone occurred a few times. V is TRBV7-9 and J is TRBJ2-1; D is possibly TRBD1 (6 bases). The CDR3 spans 13 residues. V lost 7 bases and J lost 8, with 15 bases in between. Per the germline V gene, CDR1 is SEHNR and CDR2 is FQNEAQ (reference sequence). As DNA, the CDR3 is TGTGCCAGCAACCAAAAGGGGACACATGAGCAGTTCTTC. This sequence encodes CASNQKGTHEQFF. Full variable domain (outside the CDR3, taken from reference TRBV7-9 and TRBJ2-1): DTGVSQNPRHKITKRGQNVTFRCDPISEHNRLYWYRQTLGQGPEFLTYFQNEAQLEKSRLLSDRFSAERPKGSFSTLEIQRTEQGDSAMYLCASNQKGTHEQFFGPGTRLTVL.

The CDR3 DNA reads TGTGCCAGCAGCTTACAGGGGGGAGCCTATGGCTACACCTTC. This gives the protein CASSLQGGAYGYTF. The genes are TRBV13 and TRBJ1-2; 7 nucleotides align to TRBD1. Germline loops: CDR1 PRHDT, CDR2 FYEKMQ (reference sequence). This CDR3 region has 14 residues. V lost 2 bases to trimming and J lost 4 bases; unmatched junction nucleotides: 4. Together with reference TRBV13 and TRBJ1-2, the CDR3 gives the full variable domain: AAGVIQSPRHLIKEKRETATLKCYPIPRHDTVYWYQQGPGQDPQFLISFYEKMQSDKGSIPDRFSAQQFSDYHSELNMSSLELGDSALYFCASSLQGGAYGYTFGSGTRLTVV.

Many counts were recorded for this clone. J is TRBJ1-5 and V is TRBV7-9, with 8 bases fitting TRBD1. The trim removed 2 bases at V and 5 bases at J, leaving 5 bases unmatched. The germline CDR1 and CDR2 sequences are SEHNR and FQNEAQ (reference sequence). The CDR3 runs 15 residues. The CDR3 reads CASSLSTGAYQPQHF. For the CDR3, the DNA is TGTGCCAGCAGCTTATCGACAGGGGCTTATCAGCCCCAGCATTTT.

The chain uses TRBV6-1 and TRBJ1-5; D is undetermined. CDR3 length: 15 amino acids. The V end lost 3 bases, the J end lost 4 bases, and 13 bases lay between the germline ends. CDR1 is MNHNS and CDR2 is SASEGT in the germline V gene. The chain's CDR3 is CASSEAAGLNQPQHF. Here the CDR3 DNA reads TGTGCCAGCAGTGAGGCCGCGGGATTAAATCAGCCCCAGCATTTT.

The sample holds a few counts of this clone. The genes are TRBV7-9 and TRBJ1-4; the D gene is possibly TRBD1 (5 bases). This CDR3 contains 14 residues. Germline V lookup: CDR1 SEHNR, CDR2 FQNEAQ (reference sequence). The germline V and J ends were trimmed by 5 bases and 7 bases, with 14 bases remaining between them. CDR3 nucleotides: TGTGCCAGCAGCCAGGGAAGTAGGTCTGAAAAACTGTTTTTT. This sequence encodes CASSQGSRSEKLFF.